The source of this T cell receptor (beta chain) is a study of response to subunit inactivated influenza vaccine. Study-wide points: The authors suggested that few new T cells are recruited per seasonal influenza vaccination.

At least ten counts were recorded for this clonotype. Its antigen is undetermined. This CDR3 contains 13 residues. Germline-derived CDR1 and CDR2 are ENHRY and SYGVKD. Trimming pared 3 bases from V and 3 bases from J, leaving 8 bases between. TCRdb passed the RT-PCR reads through MiXCR, listing each CDR3 protein once. The sample has just under 250,000 distinct CDR3 sequences; less than 15% are singletons. Sequenced material: non-naive T cells sorted from PBMCs, taken about 14 days before vaccination. The TCR sequence derives from a man over 45 who received an inactivated influenza vaccine. The V call is TRBV10-3, the J call TRBJ1-2; D uncertain. The CDR3 sequence: CAISEYKDYGYTF. The CDR3 DNA sequence: TGTGCCATCAGTGAATACAAGGACTATGGCTACACCTTC.